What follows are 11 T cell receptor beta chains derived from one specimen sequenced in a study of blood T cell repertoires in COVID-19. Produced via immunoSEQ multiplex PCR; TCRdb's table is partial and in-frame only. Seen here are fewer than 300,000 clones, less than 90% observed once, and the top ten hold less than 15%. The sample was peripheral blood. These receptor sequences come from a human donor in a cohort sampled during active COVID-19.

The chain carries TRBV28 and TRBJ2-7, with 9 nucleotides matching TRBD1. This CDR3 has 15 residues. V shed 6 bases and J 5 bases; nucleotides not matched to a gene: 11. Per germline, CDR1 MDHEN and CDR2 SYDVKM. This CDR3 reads CASRPTGGAGHEQYF. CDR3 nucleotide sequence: TGTGCCAGCAGGCCTACAGGGGGCGCAGGACACGAGCAGTACTTC.

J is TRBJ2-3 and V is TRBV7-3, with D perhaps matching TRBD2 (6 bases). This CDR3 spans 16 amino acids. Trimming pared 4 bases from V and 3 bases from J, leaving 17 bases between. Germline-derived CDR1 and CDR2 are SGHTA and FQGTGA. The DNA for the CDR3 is TGTGCCAGCAGCTCAATCCCCGGGAGTCTGACAGATACGCAGTATTTT. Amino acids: CASSSIPGSLTDTQYF.

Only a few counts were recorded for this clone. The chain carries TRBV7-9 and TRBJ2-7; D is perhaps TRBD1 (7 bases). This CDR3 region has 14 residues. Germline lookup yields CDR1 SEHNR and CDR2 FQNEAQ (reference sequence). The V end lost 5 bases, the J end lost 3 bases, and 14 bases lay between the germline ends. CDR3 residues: CASSPQGGHYEQYF. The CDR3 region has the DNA TGTGCCAGCAGCCCCCAGGGGGGACACTACGAGCAGTACTTC.

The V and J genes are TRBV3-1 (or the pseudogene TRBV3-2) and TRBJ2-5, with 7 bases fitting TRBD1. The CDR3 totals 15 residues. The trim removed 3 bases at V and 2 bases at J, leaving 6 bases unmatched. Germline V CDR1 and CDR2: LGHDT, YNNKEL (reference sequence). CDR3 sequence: CASSHPDRDQETQYF. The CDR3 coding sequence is TGTGCCAGCAGCCATCCCGACAGGGATCAAGAGACCCAGTACTTC.

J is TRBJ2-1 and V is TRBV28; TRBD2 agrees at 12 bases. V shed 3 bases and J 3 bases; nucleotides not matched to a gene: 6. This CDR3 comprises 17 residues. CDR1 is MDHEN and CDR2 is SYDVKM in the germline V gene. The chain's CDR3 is CASSLTSGRTGYNEQFF. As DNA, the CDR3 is TGTGCCAGCAGTTTGACTAGCGGGAGAACAGGCTACAATGAGCAGTTCTTC.

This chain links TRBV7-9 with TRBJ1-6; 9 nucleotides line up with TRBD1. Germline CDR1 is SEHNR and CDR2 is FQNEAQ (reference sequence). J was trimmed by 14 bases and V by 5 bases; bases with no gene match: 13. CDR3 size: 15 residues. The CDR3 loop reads CASSPAGTGYRSLHF. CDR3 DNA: TGTGCCAGCAGCCCCGCTGGGACAGGGTACCGATCCCTCCACTTT.

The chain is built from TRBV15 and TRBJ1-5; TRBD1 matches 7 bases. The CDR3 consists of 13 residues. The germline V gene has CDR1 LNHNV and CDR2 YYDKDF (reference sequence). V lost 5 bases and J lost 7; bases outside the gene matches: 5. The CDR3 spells CATSFDRVQPQHF. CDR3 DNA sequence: TGTGCCACCAGCTTCGACAGGGTCCAGCCCCAGCATTTT.

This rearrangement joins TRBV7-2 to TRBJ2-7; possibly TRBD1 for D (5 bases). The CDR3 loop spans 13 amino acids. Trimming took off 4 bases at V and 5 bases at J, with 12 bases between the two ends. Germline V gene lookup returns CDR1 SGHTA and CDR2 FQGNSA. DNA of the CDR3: TGTGCCAGCAGCTCCAGGGCGTGGGACGAGCAGTACTTC. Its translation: CASSSRAWDEQYF.

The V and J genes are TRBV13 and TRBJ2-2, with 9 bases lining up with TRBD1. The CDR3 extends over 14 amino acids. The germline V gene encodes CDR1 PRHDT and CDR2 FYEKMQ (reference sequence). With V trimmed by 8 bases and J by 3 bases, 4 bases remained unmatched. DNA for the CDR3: TGTGCCAGCGGGACAGGGTTTGACACCGGGGAGCTGTTTTTT. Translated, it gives CASGTGFDTGELFF.

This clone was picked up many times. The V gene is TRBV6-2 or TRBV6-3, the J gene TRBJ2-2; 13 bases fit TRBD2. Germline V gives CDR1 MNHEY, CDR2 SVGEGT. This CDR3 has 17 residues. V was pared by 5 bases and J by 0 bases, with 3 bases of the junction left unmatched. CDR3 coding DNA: TGTGCCAGCAGTAGGACTAGCGGGAGCACGAACACCGGGGAGCTGTTTTTT. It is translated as CASSRTSGSTNTGELFF.

The CDR3 DNA reads TGTGCCAGCAGCCCCACAGGGGCCCCGGTGTACGAGCAGTACTTC. It is translated as CASSPTGAPVYEQYF. The genes are TRBV7-8 and TRBJ2-7; 7 nucleotides agree with TRBD1. The V and J ends lost 5 bases and 4 bases, in that order; junction bases with no gene match: 11. Germline CDR1 reads SGHVS; CDR2 reads FQNEAQ. The length of the CDR3 is 15 residues.